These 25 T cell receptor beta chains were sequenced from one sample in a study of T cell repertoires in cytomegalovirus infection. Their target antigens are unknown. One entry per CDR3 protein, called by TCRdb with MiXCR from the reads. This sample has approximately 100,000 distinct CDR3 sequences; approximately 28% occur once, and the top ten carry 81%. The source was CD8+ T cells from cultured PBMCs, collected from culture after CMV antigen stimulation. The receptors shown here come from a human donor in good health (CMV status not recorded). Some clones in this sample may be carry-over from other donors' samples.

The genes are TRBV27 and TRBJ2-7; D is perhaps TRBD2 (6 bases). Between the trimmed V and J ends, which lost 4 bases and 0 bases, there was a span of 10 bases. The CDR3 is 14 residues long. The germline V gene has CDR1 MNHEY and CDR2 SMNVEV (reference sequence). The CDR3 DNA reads TGTGCCAGCAGTTCCGACGGGAGCTCCTACGAGCAGTACTTC. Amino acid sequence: CASSSDGSSYEQYF.

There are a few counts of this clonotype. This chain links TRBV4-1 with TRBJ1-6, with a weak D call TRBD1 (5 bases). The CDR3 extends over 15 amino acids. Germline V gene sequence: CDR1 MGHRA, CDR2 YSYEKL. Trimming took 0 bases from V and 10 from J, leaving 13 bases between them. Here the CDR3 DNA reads TGCGCCAGCAGCCAAGAAAAAGGGGCTGGGTCACCCCTCCACTTT. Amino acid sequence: CASSQEKGAGSPLHF.

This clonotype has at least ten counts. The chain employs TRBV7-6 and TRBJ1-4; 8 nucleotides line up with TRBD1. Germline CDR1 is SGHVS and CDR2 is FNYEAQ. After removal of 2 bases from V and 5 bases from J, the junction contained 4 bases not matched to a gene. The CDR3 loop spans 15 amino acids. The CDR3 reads CASSLYAGGNEKLFF. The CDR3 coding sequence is TGTGCCAGCAGCTTATATGCAGGGGGCAATGAAAAACTGTTTTTT.

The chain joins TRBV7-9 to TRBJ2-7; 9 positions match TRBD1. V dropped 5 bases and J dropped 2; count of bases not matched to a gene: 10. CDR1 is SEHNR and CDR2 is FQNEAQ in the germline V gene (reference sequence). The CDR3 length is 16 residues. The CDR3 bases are TGTGCCAGCAGCCCGGAGGGACAGGGCCTACCCTACGAGCAGTACTTC. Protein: CASSPEGQGLPYEQYF. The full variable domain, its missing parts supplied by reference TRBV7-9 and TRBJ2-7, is DTGVSQNPRHKITKRGQNVTFRCDPISEHNRLYWYRQTLGQGPEFLTYFQNEAQLEKSRLLSDRFSAERPKGSFSTLEIQRTEQGDSAMYLCASSPEGQGLPYEQYFGPGTRLTVT.

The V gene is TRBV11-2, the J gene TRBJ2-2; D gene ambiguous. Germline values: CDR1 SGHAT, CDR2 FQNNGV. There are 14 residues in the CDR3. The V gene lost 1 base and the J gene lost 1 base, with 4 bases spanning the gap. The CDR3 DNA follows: TGTGCCAGCAGCTTAGGTGTGAACACCGGGGAGCTGTTTTTT. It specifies CASSLGVNTGELFF.

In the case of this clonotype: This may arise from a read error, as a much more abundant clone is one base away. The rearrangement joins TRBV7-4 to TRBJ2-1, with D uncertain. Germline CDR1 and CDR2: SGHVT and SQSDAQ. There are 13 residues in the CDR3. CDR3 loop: CASSSQEYNKQFF. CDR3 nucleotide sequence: TGTGCCAGCAGCTCTCAGGAATACAATAAGCAGTTCTTC.

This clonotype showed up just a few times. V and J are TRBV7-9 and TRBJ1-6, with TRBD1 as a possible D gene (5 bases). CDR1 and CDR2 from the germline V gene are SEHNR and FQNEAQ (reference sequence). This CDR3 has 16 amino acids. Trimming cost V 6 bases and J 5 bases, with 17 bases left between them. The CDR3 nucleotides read TGTGCCAGCAGTCATTCGGGGCAGGGCGATAATTCACCCCTCCACTTT. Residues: CASSHSGQGDNSPLHF.

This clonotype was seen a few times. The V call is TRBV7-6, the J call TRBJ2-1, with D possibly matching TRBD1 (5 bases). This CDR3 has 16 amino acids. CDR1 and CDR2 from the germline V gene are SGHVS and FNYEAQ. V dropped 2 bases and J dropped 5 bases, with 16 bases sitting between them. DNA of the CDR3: TGTGCCAGCAGCTTACCGGTGGGCAGGGTCGACAATGAGCAGTTCTTC. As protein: CASSLPVGRVDNEQFF.

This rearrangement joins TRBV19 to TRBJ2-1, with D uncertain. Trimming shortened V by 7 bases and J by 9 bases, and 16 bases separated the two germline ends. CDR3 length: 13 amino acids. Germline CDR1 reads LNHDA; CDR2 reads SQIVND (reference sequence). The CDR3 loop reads CASIVSPGGEQFF. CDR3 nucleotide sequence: TGTGCCAGTATTGTCAGTCCGGGTGGTGAGCAGTTCTTC. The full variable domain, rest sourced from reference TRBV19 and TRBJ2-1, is DGGITQSPKYLFRKEGQNVTLSCEQNLNHDAMYWYRQDPGQGLRLIYYSQIVNDFQKGDIAEGYSVSREKKESFPLTVTSAQKNPTAFYLCASIVSPGGEQFFGPGTRLTVL.

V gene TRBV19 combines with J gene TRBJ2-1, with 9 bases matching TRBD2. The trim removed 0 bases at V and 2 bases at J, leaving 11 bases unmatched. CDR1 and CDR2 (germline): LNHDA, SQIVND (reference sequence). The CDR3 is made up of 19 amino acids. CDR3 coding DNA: TGTGCCAGTAGTATAGATCACTTGGAAAGCGGGGGGCCCTACAATGAGCAGTTCTTC. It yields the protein CASSIDHLESGGPYNEQFF.

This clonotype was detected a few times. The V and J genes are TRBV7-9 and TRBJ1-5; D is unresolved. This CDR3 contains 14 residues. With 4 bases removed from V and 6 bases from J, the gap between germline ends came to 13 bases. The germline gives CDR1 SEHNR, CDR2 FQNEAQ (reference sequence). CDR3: CASSWMGVGQPQHF. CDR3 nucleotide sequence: TGTGCCAGCAGCTGGATGGGCGTAGGTCAGCCCCAGCATTTT.

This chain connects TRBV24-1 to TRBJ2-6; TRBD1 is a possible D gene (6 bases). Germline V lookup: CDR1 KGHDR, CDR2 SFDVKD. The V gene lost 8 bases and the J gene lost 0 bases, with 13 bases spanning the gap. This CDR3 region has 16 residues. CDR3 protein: CATNAQGGSGANVLTF. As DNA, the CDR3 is TGTGCCACCAATGCCCAAGGGGGCTCTGGGGCCAACGTCCTGACTTTC.

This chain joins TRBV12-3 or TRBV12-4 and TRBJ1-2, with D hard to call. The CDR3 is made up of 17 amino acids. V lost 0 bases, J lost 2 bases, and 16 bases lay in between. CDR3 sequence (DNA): TGTGCCAGCAGTTTAGCGCTTACTGTGGGCCGGAACTATGGCTACACCTTC. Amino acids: CASSLALTVGRNYGYTF.

The CDR3 coding sequence is TGTGCCACCCGGACTAGCGGGAGCACAGATACGCAGTATTTT. As protein: CATRTSGSTDTQYF. The chain combines TRBV10-3 with TRBJ2-3, with 11 positions matching TRBD2. The ends lost 10 bases at V and 0 bases at J; junction bases unmatched: 3. The CDR3 is 14 amino acids. Germline assignment: CDR1 ENHRY and CDR2 SYGVKD.

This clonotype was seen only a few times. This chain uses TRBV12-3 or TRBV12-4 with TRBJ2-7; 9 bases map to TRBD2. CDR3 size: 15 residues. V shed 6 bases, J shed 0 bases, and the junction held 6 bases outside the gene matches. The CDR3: CASSTSGGPSYEQYF. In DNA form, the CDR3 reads TGTGCCAGCAGCACGAGCGGGGGGCCCTCCTACGAGCAGTACTTC.

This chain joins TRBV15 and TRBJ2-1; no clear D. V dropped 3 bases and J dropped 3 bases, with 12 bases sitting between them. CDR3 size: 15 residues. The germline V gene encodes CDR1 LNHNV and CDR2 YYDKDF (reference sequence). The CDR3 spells CATSSSRTGYNEQFF. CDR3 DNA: TGTGCCACCAGCAGCTCTAGAACGGGCTACAATGAGCAGTTCTTC.

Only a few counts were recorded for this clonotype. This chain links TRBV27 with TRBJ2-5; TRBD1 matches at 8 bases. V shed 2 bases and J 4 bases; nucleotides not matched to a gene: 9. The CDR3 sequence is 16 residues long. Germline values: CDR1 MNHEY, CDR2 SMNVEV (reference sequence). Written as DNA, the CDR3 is TGTGCCAGCAGTTTAGGGCAGGGGGCGCCCCGAGAGACCCAGTACTTC. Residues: CASSLGQGAPRETQYF.

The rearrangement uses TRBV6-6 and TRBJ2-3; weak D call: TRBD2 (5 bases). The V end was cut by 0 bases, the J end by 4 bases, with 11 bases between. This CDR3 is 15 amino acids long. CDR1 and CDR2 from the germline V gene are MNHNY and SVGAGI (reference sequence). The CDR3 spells CASSYSRAWPDTQYF. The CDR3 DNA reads TGTGCCAGCAGTTACTCGAGGGCCTGGCCAGATACGCAGTATTTT.

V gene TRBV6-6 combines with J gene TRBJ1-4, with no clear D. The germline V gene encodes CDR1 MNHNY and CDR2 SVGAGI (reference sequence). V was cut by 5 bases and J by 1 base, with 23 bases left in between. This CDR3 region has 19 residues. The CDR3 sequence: CASSTTQTPSVITNEKLFF. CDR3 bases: TGTGCCAGCAGTACGACCCAGACGCCTAGTGTGATAACTAATGAAAAACTGTTTTTT.

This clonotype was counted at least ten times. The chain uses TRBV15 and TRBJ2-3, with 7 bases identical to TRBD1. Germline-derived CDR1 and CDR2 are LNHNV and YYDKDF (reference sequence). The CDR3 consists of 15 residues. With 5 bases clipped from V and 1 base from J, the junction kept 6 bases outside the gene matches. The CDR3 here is CATSLDRLRTDTQYF. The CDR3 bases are TGTGCCACCAGCTTGGACAGGCTCCGCACAGATACGCAGTATTTT.

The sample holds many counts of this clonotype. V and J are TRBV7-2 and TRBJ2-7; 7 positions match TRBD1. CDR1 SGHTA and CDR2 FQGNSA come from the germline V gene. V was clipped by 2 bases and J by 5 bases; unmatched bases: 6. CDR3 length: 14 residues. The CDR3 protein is CASSLSGTVDEQYF. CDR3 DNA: TGTGCCAGCAGCTTATCCGGGACAGTCGACGAGCAGTACTTC.

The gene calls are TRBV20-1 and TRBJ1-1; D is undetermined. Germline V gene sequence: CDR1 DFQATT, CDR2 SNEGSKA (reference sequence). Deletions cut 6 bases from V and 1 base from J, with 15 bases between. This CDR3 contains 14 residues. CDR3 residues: CSALQSSGNTEAFF. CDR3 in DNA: TGCAGTGCCCTTCAGTCGTCGGGGAACACTGAAGCTTTCTTT.

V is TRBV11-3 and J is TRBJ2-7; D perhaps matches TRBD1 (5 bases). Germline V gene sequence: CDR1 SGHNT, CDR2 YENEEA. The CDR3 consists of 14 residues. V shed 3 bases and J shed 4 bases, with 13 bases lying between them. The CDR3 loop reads CASSFRDRPYEQYF. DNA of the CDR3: TGTGCCAGCAGCTTTCGAGACAGACCTTACGAGCAGTACTTC.

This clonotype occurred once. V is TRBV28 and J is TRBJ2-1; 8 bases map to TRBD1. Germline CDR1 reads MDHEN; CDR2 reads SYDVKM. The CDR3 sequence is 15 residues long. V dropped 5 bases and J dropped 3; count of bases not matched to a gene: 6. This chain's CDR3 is CASSLDRGGYNEQFF. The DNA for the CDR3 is TGTGCCAGCAGTCTCGACAGGGGTGGCTACAATGAGCAGTTCTTC.

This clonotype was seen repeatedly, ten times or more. CDR3 nucleotides: TGTGCCAGCAGTGCCGGACGGTCAGATACGCAGTATTTT. Translation: CASSAGRSDTQYF. The rearrangement uses TRBV12-3 or TRBV12-4 and TRBJ2-3, with D hard to call. Trimming shortened V by 5 bases and J by 4 bases, and 10 bases separated the two germline ends. This CDR3 is 13 amino acids long.